The present TCR beta chain was sequenced within a study of shared clonotypes between healthy human individuals. This clone was seen once. The germline CDR1 and CDR2 sequences are PRHDT and FYEKMQ (reference sequence). The CDR3 is 12 residues long. The ends were cut back, 4 bases at V and 6 bases at J, with 10 bases in the middle. Repertoires were generated with immunoSEQ multiplex PCR, while TCRdb's copy carries only in-frame clones and drops some. The sample has 2 million to 2.5 million clones; about 92% are singletons. The V call is TRBV13, the J call TRBJ2-7; D is uncertain. The sequenced sample was naive CD4+ T cells from PBMCs. Documented subset: CD45RA+ positively selected. The receptor was isolated from a man aged 18 to 29 in good health. Some clones in this sample may be carry-over from other donors' samples. This CDR3 reads CASSSERSEQYF. The DNA of the CDR3 is TGTGCCAGCAGCTCGGAGAGGTCCGAGCAGTACTTC. The variable domain in full, with the rest retrieved from reference TRBV13 and TRBJ2-7, is AAGVIQSPRHLIKEKRETATLKCYPIPRHDTVYWYQQGPGQDPQFLISFYEKMQSDKGSIPDRFSAQQFSDYHSELNMSSLELGDSALYFCASSSERSEQYFGPGTRLTVT.